Below, 18 T cell receptor beta chains from the same sample are listed, as sequenced in a study of cytomegalovirus exposure and HLA in healthy donors. The PCR ran on 60 Vbeta and 13 Jbeta primers. This table comes from immunoSEQ multiplex PCR, and its TCRdb copy is limited to in-frame clones, with some not included. Its listing shows 55,000 to 75,000 clones. The sequencing input was PBMCs. The receptors were sampled from a male donor in good health and CMV-seronegative.

This chain joins TRBV18 and TRBJ1-1; tentatively, D is TRBD1 (5 bases). Trimming removed 6 bases at V and 1 base at J, with 15 bases between. In germline, CDR1 is KGHSH, CDR2 LQKENI. CDR3 length: 15 residues. The CDR3 region has the DNA TGTGCCAGCTCGCCCCCCTCGACAGCGAACACTGAAGCTTTCTTT. As protein: CASSPPSTANTEAFF.

Worth noting for this clone: Relative to the germline gene, one junction end is altered; a read error may explain this. The chain uses TRBV30 and TRBJ2-2, with a possible D match to TRBD2 (5 bases). This CDR3 is 12 amino acids long. The germline V gene encodes CDR1 GTSNPN and CDR2 SVGIG (reference sequence). CDR3: CAWSVAAGKLFF. CDR3 bases: TGTGCCTGGAGTGTAGCGGCCGGGAAGCTGTTTTTT.

This chain connects TRBV6-1 to TRBJ2-5, with 7 bases fitting TRBD1. The CDR3 covers 14 residues. J lost 5 bases, V lost 6 bases, and 9 bases had no gene match. Germline-derived CDR1 and CDR2 are MNHNS and SASEGT. DNA for the CDR3: TGTGCCAGCAGGGAAACAGGGGTCGGGGAGACCCAGTACTTC. Protein product: CASRETGVGETQYF.

This chain joins TRBV19 and TRBJ2-7; 7 positions agree with TRBD2. The CDR3 is made up of 13 amino acids. The J segment lost 5 bases and the V segment lost 3 bases, leaving 4 bases of the junction unmatched. Germline V gene data show CDR1 as LNHDA and CDR2 as SQIVND (reference sequence). CDR3 sequence: CASSIVRGDEQYF. The CDR3 DNA sequence: TGTGCCAGTAGTATCGTCCGGGGGGACGAGCAGTACTTC.

This chain joins TRBV5-5 and TRBJ1-6; the D is unclear. V lost 0 bases, J lost 10 bases, and 14 bases lay in between. The CDR3 is made up of 15 amino acids. From germline, CDR1 is SGHKS and CDR2 YYEKEE (reference sequence). CDR3 sequence (DNA): TGTGCCAGCAGCTTGGCCGGGAAAGGGTTATCACCCCTCCACTTT. The encoded protein is CASSLAGKGLSPLHF.

The V and J genes are TRBV5-1 and TRBJ1-4; 12 nucleotides align to TRBD1. CDR1 is SGHRS and CDR2 is YFSETQ in the germline V gene. The trim removed 4 bases at V and 10 bases at J, leaving 8 bases unmatched. This CDR3 is 15 amino acids long. CDR3 nucleotides: TGCGCCAGCAGCCCTCCGGGACAGGGGGCGGGAAAACTGTTTTTT. It encodes CASSPPGQGAGKLFF.

The chain links TRBV19 to TRBJ2-7, with 15 bases that match TRBD2. CDR1 is LNHDA, CDR2 SQIVND, per germline (reference sequence). After removal of 6 bases from V and 5 bases from J, the junction contained 11 bases not matched to a gene. This CDR3 region has 17 residues. The CDR3 DNA reads TGTGCCAGTAGGGGGGACCGTTGGACTAGCGGGAGGGACGAGCAGTACTTC. Translation: CASRGDRWTSGRDEQYF.

This chain uses TRBV6-5 with TRBJ2-1; D is unclear. There are 13 residues in the CDR3. Trimming took 2 bases from V and 4 from J, leaving 6 bases between them. Germline loops: CDR1 MNHEY, CDR2 SVGAGI. The CDR3 nucleotides are TGTGCCAGCAGTTACAGCTTTTACAATGAGCAGTTCTTC. This encodes CASSYSFYNEQFF.

The chain combines TRBV23-1 with TRBJ2-1, with 8 bases identical to TRBD1. TRBV23-1 is sorted into the ORF group, with uncertain function. The length of the CDR3 is 15 residues. Trimming at V came to 6 bases and at J to 4 bases, leaving 8 bases not matched to a gene. The CDR3 loop is CASRSGGVAYNEQFF. The CDR3 nucleotides read TGCGCCAGCAGATCAGGGGGCGTCGCGTACAATGAGCAGTTCTTC.

As to this clone: One end of the junction is discordant with germline, which a read error may explain. The chain joins TRBV18 to TRBJ2-5; perhaps TRBD2 as D (5 bases). The CDR3 spans 16 residues. Germline assignment: CDR1 KGHSH and CDR2 LQKENI. The CDR3 coding sequence is TGTGCCAGCGCACCTCGAGGGCCGGGGTTGGTGGAGACCCAGTACTTC. Protein: CASAPRGPGLVETQYF.

As regards this clone: The junction shows a germline mismatch at one end, possibly a read error. J is TRBJ2-1 and V is TRBV28, with D maybe TRBD1 (5 bases). The length of the CDR3 is 16 residues. In germline, CDR1 is MDHEN, CDR2 SYDVKM. The CDR3: CASSTHRISSDNEQFF. The CDR3 coding sequence is TGTGCCAGCAGCACTCACAGGATTAGCTCCGACAATGAGCAGTTCTTC. The whole variable domain, remainder taken from reference TRBV28 and TRBJ2-1, is DVKVTQSSRYLVKRTGEKVFLECVQDMDHENMFWYRQDPGLGLRLIYFSYDVKMKEKGDIPEGYSVSREKKERFSLILESASTNQTSMYLCASSTHRISSDNEQFFGPGTRLTVL.

This rearrangement joins TRBV9 to TRBJ2-7, with 7 bases fitting TRBD2. Germline loops: CDR1 SGDLS, CDR2 YYNGEE. The trim removed 4 bases at V and 2 bases at J, leaving 3 bases unmatched. The CDR3 is 13 amino acids. CDR3 sequence reads: CASSPRGAYEQYF. DNA for the CDR3: TGTGCCAGCAGCCCCCGGGGGGCCTACGAGCAGTACTTC.

V is TRBV7-6 and J is TRBJ1-6; 7 bases fit TRBD1. Germline assignment: CDR1 SGHVS and CDR2 FNYEAQ. This CDR3 is 14 amino acids long. V was clipped by 5 bases and J by 7 bases; unmatched bases: 5. In DNA, the CDR3 is TGTGCCAGCAGCCCGGGACAGTTAAATTCACCCCTCCACTTT. Translated, it gives CASSPGQLNSPLHF.

For this clone: Different DNA sequences within this sample yield the same CDR3. This chain uses TRBV30 with TRBJ2-5; D is perhaps TRBD1 (6 bases). V lost 0 bases, J lost 3 bases, and 17 bases lay in between. This CDR3 is built from 16 residues. The germline gives CDR1 GTSNPN, CDR2 SVGIG (reference sequence). The CDR3 DNA sequence: TGTGCCTGGAGTGTCCCCCCAGGAAAGGGGGAAGAGACCCAGTACTTC. Amino acid sequence: CAWSVPPGKGEETQYF.

CDR3 region: CARSPGTELNEKLFF. In DNA form, the CDR3 reads TGTGCCAGAAGCCCCGGGACAGAGCTAAATGAAAAACTGTTTTTT. The chain uses TRBV5-3 and TRBJ1-4, with 7 bases lining up with TRBD1. TRBV5-3 is known as an ORF, though its function is uncertain. CDR3 size: 15 residues. V lost 4 bases to trimming and J lost 5 bases; unmatched junction nucleotides: 8.

The chain uses TRBV7-8 and TRBJ2-3; D call uncertain. Trimming left V 3 bases short and J 1 base short, with 5 bases between. Germline V gene data show CDR1 as SGHVS and CDR2 as FQNEAQ. The CDR3 runs 13 residues. CDR3 nucleotide sequence: TGTGCCAGCAGCTTCAGTGGCACAGATACGCAGTATTTT. It codes for CASSFSGTDTQYF.

The genes are TRBV2 and TRBJ2-1; 9 bases map to TRBD1. Germline trimming cut 11 bases from V and 5 bases from J; bases unmatched to any gene: 10. The CDR3 totals 14 residues. The germline CDR1 and CDR2 sequences are SNHLY and FYNNEI. The CDR3 protein is CASRGDRDHNEQFF. The CDR3 bases are TGTGCCTCTAGAGGGGACAGGGACCACAATGAGCAGTTCTTC.

The chain uses TRBV11-2 and TRBJ2-1, with 8 bases that match TRBD2. V trimming: 0 bases; J trimming: 5 bases; junction bases outside the gene matches: 9. Germline assignment: CDR1 SGHAT and CDR2 FQNNGV. The CDR3 covers 17 residues. CDR3 amino acids: CASSLDFSGGPDNEQFF. The CDR3 DNA sequence: TGTGCCAGCAGCTTAGATTTTTCGGGGGGGCCTGACAATGAGCAGTTCTTC.